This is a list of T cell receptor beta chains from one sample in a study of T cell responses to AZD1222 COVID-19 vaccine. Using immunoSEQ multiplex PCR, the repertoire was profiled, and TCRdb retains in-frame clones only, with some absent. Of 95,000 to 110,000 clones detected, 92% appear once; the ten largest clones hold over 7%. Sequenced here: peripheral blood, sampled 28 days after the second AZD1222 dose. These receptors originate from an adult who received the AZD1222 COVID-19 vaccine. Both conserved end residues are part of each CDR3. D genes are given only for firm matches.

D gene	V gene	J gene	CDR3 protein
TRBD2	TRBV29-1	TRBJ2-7	CSVAFDVAGSGEQYF
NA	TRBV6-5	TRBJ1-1	CASRADRNTEAFF
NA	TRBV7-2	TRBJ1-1	CASSSDPPRKAFF
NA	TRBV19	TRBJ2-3	CASSIAGWGTDTQYF
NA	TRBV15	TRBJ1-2	CATSSGEGYGYTF
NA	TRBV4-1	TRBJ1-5	CASSQDGSGRGQPQHF
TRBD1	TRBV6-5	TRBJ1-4	CASSFGLGGTEKLFF
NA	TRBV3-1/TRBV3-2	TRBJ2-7	CASSQDYGGLGQYF
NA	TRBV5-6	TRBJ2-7	CASSLDSDSYEQYF
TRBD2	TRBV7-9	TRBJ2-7	CASSRRAGVFYEQYF
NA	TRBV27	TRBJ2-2	CASSFEVNTGELFF
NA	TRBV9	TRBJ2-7	CASSVGFSYEQYF
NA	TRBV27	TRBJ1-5	CASSLYRIRVGGQPQHF
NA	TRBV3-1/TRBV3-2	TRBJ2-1	CASSRDGSFNEQFF
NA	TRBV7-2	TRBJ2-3	CASSLRHTGTDTQYF
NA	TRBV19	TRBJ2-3	CASSTHRSDTQYF
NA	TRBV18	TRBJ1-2	CASSPPSTGVAYGYTF
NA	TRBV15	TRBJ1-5	CATSQSNQPQHF